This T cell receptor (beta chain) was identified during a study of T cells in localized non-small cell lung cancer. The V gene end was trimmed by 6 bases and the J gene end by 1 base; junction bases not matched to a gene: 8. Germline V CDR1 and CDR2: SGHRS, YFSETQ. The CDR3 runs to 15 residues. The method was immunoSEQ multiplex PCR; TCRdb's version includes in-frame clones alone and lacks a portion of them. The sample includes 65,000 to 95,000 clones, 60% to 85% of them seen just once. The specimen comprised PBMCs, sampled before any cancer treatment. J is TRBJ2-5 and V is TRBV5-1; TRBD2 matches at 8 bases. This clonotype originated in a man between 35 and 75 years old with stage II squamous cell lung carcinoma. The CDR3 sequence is CASTTVSGTQETQYF. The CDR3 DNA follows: TGCGCCAGCACAACCGTTAGCGGGACCCAAGAGACCCAGTACTTC.